This TCR beta chain emerged from a study of a mutant IDH1 vaccine in newly diagnosed glioma. Overall study: Averaging about 37 years of age, treated patients were around 60% male and 37.5% female.

Repertoires were generated with immunoSEQ multiplex PCR, while TCRdb's copy carries only in-frame clones and drops some. The sample lists 85,000 to 100,000 clones, 70% to 90% occurring once. Time point specified: baseline, week 1 (first vaccination visit). Treatment indicated: pre-vaccination baseline after standard-of-care therapy. The astrocytomas were IDH1-mutant, ATRX-negative, and WHO grade 3 or 4. V lost 2 bases to trimming and J lost 5 bases, with 12 bases between them. This CDR3 spans 14 amino acids. Germline CDR1 MNHEY, CDR2 SMNVEV (reference sequence). The chain has TRBV27 and TRBJ2-5; D possibly corresponds to TRBD1 (6 bases). Sequenced here: PBMCs, sampled from a glioma patient treated with radiotherapy, temozolomide or both. The TCR originated in a woman aged 50 to 65 with glioma. As DNA, the CDR3 is TGTGCCAGCAGTTTAGTGGGGGCCGGGGAGACCCAGTACTTC. It is translated as CASSLVGAGETQYF.